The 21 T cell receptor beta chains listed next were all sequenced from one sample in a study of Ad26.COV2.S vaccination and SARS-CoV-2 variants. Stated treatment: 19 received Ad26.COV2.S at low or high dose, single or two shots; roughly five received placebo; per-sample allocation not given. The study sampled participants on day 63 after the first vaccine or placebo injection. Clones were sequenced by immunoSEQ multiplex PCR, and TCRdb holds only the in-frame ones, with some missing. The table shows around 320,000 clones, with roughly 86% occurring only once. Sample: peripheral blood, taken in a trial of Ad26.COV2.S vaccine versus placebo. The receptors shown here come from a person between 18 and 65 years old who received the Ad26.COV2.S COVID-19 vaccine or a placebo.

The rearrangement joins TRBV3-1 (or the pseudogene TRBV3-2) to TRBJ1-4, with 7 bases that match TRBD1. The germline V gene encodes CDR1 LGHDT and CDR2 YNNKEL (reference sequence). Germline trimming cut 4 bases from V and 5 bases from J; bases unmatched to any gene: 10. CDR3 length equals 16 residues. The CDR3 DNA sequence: TGTGCCAGCAGCCTCCGCCATCCGGGACAGAATGAAAAACTGTTTTTT. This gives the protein CASSLRHPGQNEKLFF.

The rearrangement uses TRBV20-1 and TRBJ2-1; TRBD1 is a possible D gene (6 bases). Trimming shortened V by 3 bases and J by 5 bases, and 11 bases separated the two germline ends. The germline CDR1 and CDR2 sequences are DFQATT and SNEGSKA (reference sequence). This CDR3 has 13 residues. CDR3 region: CSASWQGNNEQFF. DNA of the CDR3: TGCAGTGCTAGTTGGCAGGGGAACAATGAGCAGTTCTTC.

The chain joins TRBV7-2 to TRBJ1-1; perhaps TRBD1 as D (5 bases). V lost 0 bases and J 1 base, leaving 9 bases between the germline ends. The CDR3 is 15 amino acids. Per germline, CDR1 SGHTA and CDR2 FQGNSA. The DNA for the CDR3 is TGTGCCAGCAGCTTAGCAGGGGCTAGGAACACTGAAGCTTTCTTT. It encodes CASSLAGARNTEAFF.

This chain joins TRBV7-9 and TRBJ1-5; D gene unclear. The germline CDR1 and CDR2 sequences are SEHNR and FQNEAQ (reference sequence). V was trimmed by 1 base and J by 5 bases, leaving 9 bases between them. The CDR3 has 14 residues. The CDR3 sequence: CASSLDRDDQPQHF. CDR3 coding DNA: TGTGCCAGCAGCTTAGATAGGGATGATCAGCCCCAGCATTTT.

CDR3 in amino acids: CASGQGGSGNTIYF. The CDR3 DNA sequence: TGTGCCAGTGGACAGGGCGGCTCTGGAAACACCATATATTTT. This chain uses TRBV19 with TRBJ1-3; 8 positions agree with TRBD1. CDR1 and CDR2 (germline): LNHDA, SQIVND (reference sequence). The CDR3 spans 14 residues. Trimming at V came to 8 bases and at J to 0 bases, leaving 3 bases not matched to a gene. Drawing the rest from reference TRBV19 and TRBJ1-3, the complete variable domain is DGGITQSPKYLFRKEGQNVTLSCEQNLNHDAMYWYRQDPGQGLRLIYYSQIVNDFQKGDIAEGYSVSREKKESFPLTVTSAQKNPTAFYLCASGQGGSGNTIYFGEGSWLTVV.

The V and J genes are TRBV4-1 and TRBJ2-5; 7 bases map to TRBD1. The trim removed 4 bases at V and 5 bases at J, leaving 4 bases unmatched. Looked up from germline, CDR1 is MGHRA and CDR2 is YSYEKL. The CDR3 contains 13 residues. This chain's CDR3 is CASSPTGMETQYF. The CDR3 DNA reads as TGCGCCAGCAGCCCGACAGGGATGGAGACCCAGTACTTC.

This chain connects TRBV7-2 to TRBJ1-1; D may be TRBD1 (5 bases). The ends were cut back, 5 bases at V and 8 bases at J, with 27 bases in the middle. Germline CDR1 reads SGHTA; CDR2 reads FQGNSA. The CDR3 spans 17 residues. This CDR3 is CASSAPGPRKALAEAFF. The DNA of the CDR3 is TGTGCCAGCAGCGCCCCGGGACCCCGCAAAGCTTTGGCAGAAGCTTTCTTT.

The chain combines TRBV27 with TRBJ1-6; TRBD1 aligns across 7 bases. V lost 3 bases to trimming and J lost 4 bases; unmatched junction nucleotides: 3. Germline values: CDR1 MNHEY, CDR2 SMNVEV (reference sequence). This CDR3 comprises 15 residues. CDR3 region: CASSLTGLYNSPLHF. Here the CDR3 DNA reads TGTGCCAGCAGTTTGACAGGGCTTTATAATTCACCCCTCCACTTT.

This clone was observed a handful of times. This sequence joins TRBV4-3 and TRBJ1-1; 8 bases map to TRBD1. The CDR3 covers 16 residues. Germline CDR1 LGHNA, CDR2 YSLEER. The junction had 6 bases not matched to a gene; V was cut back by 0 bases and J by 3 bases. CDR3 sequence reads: CASSQEPQGAYTEAFF. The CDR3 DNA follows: TGCGCCAGCAGCCAAGAGCCCCAGGGGGCTTACACTGAAGCTTTCTTT.

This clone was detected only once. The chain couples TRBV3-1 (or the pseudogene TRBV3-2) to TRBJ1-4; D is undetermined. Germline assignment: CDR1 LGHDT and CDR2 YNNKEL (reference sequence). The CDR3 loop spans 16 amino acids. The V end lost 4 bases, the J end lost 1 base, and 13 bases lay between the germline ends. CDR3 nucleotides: TGTGCCAGCAGCCTTGATCGGGCCGGAACTAATGAAAAACTGTTTTTT. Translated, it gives CASSLDRAGTNEKLFF.

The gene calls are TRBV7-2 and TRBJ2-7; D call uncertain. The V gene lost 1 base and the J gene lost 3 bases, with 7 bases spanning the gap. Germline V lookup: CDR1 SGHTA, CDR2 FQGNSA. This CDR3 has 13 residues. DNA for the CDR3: TGTGCCAGCAGCTTAGATCCAGGCTACGAGCAGTACTTC. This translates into CASSLDPGYEQYF.

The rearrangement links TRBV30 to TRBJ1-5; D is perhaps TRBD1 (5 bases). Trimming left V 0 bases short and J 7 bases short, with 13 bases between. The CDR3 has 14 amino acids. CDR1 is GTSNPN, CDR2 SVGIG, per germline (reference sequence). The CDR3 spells CAWSVEQARQPQHF. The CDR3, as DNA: TGTGCCTGGAGTGTAGAACAGGCCAGGCAGCCCCAGCATTTT.

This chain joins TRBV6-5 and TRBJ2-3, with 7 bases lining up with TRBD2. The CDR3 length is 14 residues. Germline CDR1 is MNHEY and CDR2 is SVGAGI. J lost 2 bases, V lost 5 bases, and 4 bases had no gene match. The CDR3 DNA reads TGTGCCAGCAGTCGAGCGGGGCCCACAGATACGCAGTATTTT. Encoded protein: CASSRAGPTDTQYF.

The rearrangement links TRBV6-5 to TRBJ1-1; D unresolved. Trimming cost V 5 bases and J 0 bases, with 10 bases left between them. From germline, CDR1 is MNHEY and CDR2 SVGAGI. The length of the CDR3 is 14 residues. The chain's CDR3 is CASSNSYMNTEAFF. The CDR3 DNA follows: TGTGCCAGCAGTAACAGTTATATGAACACTGAAGCTTTCTTT.

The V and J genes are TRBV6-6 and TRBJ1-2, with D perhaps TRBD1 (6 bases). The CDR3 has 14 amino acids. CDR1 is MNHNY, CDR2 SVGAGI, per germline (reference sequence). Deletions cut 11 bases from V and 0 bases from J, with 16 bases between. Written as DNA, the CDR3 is TGTGCCTTACGTAAACAGGGTTCTAACTATGGCTACACCTTC. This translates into CALRKQGSNYGYTF.

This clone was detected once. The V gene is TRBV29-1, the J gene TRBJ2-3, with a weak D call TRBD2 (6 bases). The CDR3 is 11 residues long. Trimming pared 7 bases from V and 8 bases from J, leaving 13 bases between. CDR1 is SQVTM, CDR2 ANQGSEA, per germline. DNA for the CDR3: TGCAGCGGCACATTGGGGGGTACGCAGTATTTT. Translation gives CSGTLGGTQYF.

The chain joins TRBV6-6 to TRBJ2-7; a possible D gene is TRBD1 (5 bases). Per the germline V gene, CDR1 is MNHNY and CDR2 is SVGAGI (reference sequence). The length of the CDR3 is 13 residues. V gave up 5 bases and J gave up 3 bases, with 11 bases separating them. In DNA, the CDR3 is TGTGCCAGCAGTAAGGACATAGGCTACGAGCAGTACTTC. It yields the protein CASSKDIGYEQYF.

CDR3 DNA sequence: TGTGCCACCAGCAGAGGGGGGACATCGACTGAAGCTTTCTTT. This gives the protein CATSRGGTSTEAFF. The rearrangement uses TRBV15 and TRBJ1-1, with D tentatively TRBD1 (6 bases). The CDR3 sequence is 14 residues long. Germline assignment: CDR1 LNHNV and CDR2 YYDKDF (reference sequence). Trimming took off 1 base at V and 5 bases at J, with 11 bases between the two ends.

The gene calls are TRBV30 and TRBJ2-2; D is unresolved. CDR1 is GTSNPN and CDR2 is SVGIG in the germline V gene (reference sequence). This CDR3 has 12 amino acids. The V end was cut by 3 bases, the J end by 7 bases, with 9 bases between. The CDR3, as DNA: TGTGCCTGGAGAGGCCACCACGGGGAGCTGTTTTTT. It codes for CAWRGHHGELFF. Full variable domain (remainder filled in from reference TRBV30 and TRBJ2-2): SQTIHQWPATLVQPVGSPLSLECTVEGTSNPNLYWYRQAAGRGLQLLFYSVGIGQISSEVPQNLSASRPQDRQFILSSKKLLLSDSGFYLCAWRGHHGELFFGEGSRLTVL.

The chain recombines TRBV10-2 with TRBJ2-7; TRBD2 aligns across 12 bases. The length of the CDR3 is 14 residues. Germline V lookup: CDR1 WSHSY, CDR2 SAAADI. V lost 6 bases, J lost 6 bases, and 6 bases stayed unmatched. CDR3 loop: CASRSTSGGSEQYF. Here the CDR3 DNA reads TGCGCCAGCAGGTCGACTAGCGGGGGCTCCGAGCAGTACTTC.

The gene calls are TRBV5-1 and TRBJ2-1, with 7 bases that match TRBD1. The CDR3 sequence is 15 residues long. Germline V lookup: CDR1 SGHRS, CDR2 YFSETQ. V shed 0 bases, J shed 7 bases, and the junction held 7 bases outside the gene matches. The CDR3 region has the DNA TGCGCCAGCAGCTTGGTCATGGACAGGAGGAATGAGCAGTTCTTC. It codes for CASSLVMDRRNEQFF.